The entry below gives a single TCR beta chain sequence along with its context. Evenly divided among several immunoSEQ plates was the genomic DNA of each subset. Sequencing used immunoSEQ multiplex PCR; TCRdb keeps in-frame clones, though not all of them. This sample has approximately 500,000 clones, with about 79% found just once. There are 14 residues in the CDR3. Germline values: CDR1 SQVTM, CDR2 ANQGSEA. The V and J ends lost 4 bases and 4 bases respectively, with 11 bases between them. The data are from a study of shared clonotypes between healthy human individuals. The sample comprised PBMCs. The sequence was collected from a woman in her forties in good health. Some clones in this sample may be carry-over from other donors' samples. The chain joins TRBV29-1 to TRBJ2-6; TRBD2 might be the D (5 bases). CDR3 loop: CSVVSGSGANVLTF. Written as DNA, the CDR3 is TGCAGCGTTGTTTCGGGGTCCGGGGCCAACGTCCTGACTTTC.